This T cell receptor beta chain was sequenced for a study of blood T cell repertoires in COVID-19. The overall study: COVID-19 samples collected from the United States, Italy and Spain covered acute and convalescent phases.

Original analysis: Amplifying reference gene primers gave estimates of nucleated cell counts. TCRdb keeps only in-frame clones here, not all; method: immunoSEQ multiplex PCR. D and trimming come from the DNA, and the V and J calls and clone size come from that table. The data show 320,000 or so clones, with over 75% seen just once and 0.9% to 1.2% held by the top ten. The germline V and J ends were trimmed by 6 bases and 0 bases, with 8 bases remaining between them. CDR1 and CDR2 (germline): MNHEY, SVGAGI. The CDR3 is 13 residues long. Two negative PCRs, clearance, or symptom resolution characterized the recovered Cohort 3 donors.

This chain uses TRBV6-5 with TRBJ1-1; D might be TRBD1 (5 bases). The sequence was collected from a woman in her thirties who had recovered from COVID-19. Sample: PBMCs or T cells enriched from blood (not recorded which). The CDR3 protein is CASRQGLNTEAFF. The CDR3, as DNA: TGTGCCAGCAGGCAGGGCTTGAACACTGAAGCTTTCTTT.